This T cell receptor (beta chain) was captured by sequencing in a study of CD8 T cells in ankylosing spondylitis. Whole-study findings and limits: Matched synovial fluid from ankylosing spondylitis patients was reported to be enriched for disease-linked clones. Peripheral blood held disease-linked clones only at relatively low frequency, and these were CD8+. Earlier authors reported some of these motif variants in reactive arthritis synovial fluid and blood. For ankylosing spondylitis blood, a TCR beta motif of seven to nine highly homologous variants appeared characteristic.

TCR beta libraries were made by quantitative 5'-RACE with molecular barcodes. TCRdb used MiXCR to reprocess the 5' RACE reads, holding one entry per CDR3 protein. The repertoire consists of about 540,000 distinct CDR3 sequences, with roughly 13% occurring once and the leading ten covering almost 7%. The V segment lost 5 bases and the J segment 6 bases; nucleotides outside the gene matches: 19. The CDR3 has 18 residues. CDR1 and CDR2 (germline): KGHDR, SFDVKD. This clonotype came up a few times. What it recognizes is unknown. The TCR comes from a male donor with ankylosing spondylitis. Sequencing was carried out using blood, either unsorted or a sorted T cell fraction (not recorded which). The chain recombines TRBV24-1 with TRBJ2-3; 7 bases fit TRBD1. The CDR3 DNA reads TGTGCCACCAGTGCAATAACACAGGGGAGTGACCCGGTTGATACGCAGTATTTT. Translation: CATSAITQGSDPVDTQYF.